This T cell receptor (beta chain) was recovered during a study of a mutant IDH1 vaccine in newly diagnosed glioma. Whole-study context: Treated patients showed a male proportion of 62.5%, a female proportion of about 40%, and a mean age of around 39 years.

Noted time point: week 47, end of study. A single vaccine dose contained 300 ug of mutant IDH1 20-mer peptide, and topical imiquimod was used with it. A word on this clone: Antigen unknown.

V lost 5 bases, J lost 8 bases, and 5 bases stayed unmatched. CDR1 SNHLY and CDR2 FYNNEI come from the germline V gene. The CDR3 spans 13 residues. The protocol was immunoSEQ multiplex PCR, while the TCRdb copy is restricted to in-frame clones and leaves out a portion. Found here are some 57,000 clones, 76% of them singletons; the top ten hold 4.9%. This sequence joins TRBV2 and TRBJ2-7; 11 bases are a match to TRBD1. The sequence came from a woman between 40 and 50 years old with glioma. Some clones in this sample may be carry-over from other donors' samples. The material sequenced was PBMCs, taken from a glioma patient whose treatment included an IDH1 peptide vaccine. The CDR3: CASSRTGGSQQYF. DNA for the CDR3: TGTGCCAGCAGTCGGACAGGGGGCAGCCAGCAGTACTTC. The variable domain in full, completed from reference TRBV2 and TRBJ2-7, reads EPEVTQTPSHQVTQMGQEVILRCVPISNHLYFYWYRQILGQKVEFLVSFYNNEISEKSEIFDDQFSVERPDGSNFTLKIRSTKLEDSAMYFCASSRTGGSQQYFGPGTRLTVT.